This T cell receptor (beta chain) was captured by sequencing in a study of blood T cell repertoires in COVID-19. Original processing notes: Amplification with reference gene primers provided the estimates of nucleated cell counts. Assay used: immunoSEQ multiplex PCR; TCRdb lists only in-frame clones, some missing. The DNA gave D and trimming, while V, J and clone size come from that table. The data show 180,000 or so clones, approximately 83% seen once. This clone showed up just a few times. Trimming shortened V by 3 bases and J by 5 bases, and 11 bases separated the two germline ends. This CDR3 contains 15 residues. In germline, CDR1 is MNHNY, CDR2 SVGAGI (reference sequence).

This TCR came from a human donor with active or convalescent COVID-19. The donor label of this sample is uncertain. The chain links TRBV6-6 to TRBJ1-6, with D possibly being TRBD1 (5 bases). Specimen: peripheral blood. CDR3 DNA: TGTGCCAGCAGTTATCTCGACAGACATAATTCACCCCTCCACTTT. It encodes CASSYLDRHNSPLHF.